This T cell receptor beta chain was sequenced during a study of early T cells in non-severe SARS-CoV-2 infection. V shed 7 bases, J shed 2 bases, and the junction held 4 bases outside the gene matches. CDR1 and CDR2 from the germline V gene are GTSNPN and SVGIG (reference sequence). The CDR3 has 13 amino acids. TCRdb reprocessed the 5' RACE reads via MiXCR and lists one record per CDR3 protein. This table holds approximately 120,000 distinct CDR3 sequences, about 16% found once. The sample holds many counts of this clonotype. V usage is TRBV30 and J usage is TRBJ1-1; 10 bases map to TRBD1. Sequencing was carried out using whole blood. The clonotype originates from an adult who was a healthcare worker with PCR-confirmed SARS-CoV-2 infection or an uninfected control (not recorded which). CDR3 coding DNA: TGTGCCTTCGACAGGGGGCAAAACACTGAAGCTTTCTTT. Translation gives CAFDRGQNTEAFF.